Listed below are T cell receptor beta chains from one sample, sequenced in a study of blood T cell repertoires in COVID-19. Generated by immunoSEQ multiplex PCR, the TCRdb table keeps only in-frame clones and is missing some. The sample comprises over 450,000 clones, roughly nine tenths of which are singletons, and roughly 7.4% rests with the top ten. The sequencing input was peripheral blood. The receptors shown here come from a woman in her fifties or sixties with COVID-19, enrolled during active disease. Each CDR3 is given with its conserved first and last residue. A D gene is named only where the DNA matches it firmly. Only part of the rows carry a size: once, few, many, or a class if the clone is expanded.

clone_size	v_call	d_call	j_call	cdr3_nt	cdr3_aa
.	TRBV3-1/TRBV3-2	TRBD1	TRBJ1-2	TGTGCCAGCAGCCAAGAGGACAGGGGAGGAGGCTACACCTTC	CASSQEDRGGGYTF
.	TRBV7-9	TRBD1	TRBJ2-7	TGTGCCAGCAGCCCTATGAACCAGGGGGCATGGACCTACGAGCAGTACTTC	CASSPMNQGAWTYEQYF
.	TRBV10-1	.	TRBJ2-1	TGCGCCAGCAGTGAGTCGCGAGGGGGTGATGATGAGCAGTTCTTC	CASSESRGGDDEQFF
.	TRBV25-1	.	TRBJ1-1	TGTGCCAGCAGTGATACCTCCGGGGGACCTGAAGCTTTCTTT	CASSDTSGGPEAFF
.	TRBV5-1	TRBD1	TRBJ2-7	TGCGCCAGCAGCTTGGACAGGGGGCATTACGAGCAGTACTTC	CASSLDRGHYEQYF
.	TRBV6-5	.	TRBJ1-2	TGTGCCAGCAGCGCCCGGGTTCTCTATGGCTACACCTTC	CASSARVLYGYTF
.	TRBV6-4	TRBD1	TRBJ2-1	TGTGCCAGCAGTGACTGGGACAGGGGTGCCTACAATGAGCAGTTCTTC	CASSDWDRGAYNEQFF
.	TRBV2	.	TRBJ2-1	TGTGCCAGCAGCACAGGGTTGGATGAGCAGTTCTTC	CASSTGLDEQFF
.	TRBV19	.	TRBJ2-3	TGTGCCAGTAGTATAGGATCGGGACAACGAACAGATACGCAGTATTTT	CASSIGSGQRTDTQYF
.	TRBV4-2	TRBD1	TRBJ1-1	TGTGCCAGCAGCCTTCGGGGGACAGGCCGCACTGAAGCTTTCTTT	CASSLRGTGRTEAFF
.	TRBV19	.	TRBJ2-1	TGTGCCAGTAGTACTCCACTATTGAGGCAGGGGGAGCAGTTCTTC	CASSTPLLRQGEQFF
once	TRBV27	.	TRBJ2-1	TGTGCCAGCAGTTTAAGATTCCCGCAGTCTAGCCCCCCGGGCAATGAGCAGTTCTTC	CASSLRFPQSSPPGNEQFF
.	TRBV6-6	.	TRBJ1-4	TGTGCCAGCAGTTACGCGAAAGCAACTAATGAAAAACTGTTTTTT	CASSYAKATNEKLFF
.	TRBV5-1	TRBD2	TRBJ2-1	TGCGCCAGCAGCTTGGAGCATCTAGCGGGGAGCACTGAGCAGTTCTTC	CASSLEHLAGSTEQFF
.	TRBV7-6	.	TRBJ2-2	TGTGCCAGCATCCCCGTAGGAGGCAGCCTAAGGACCGGGGAGCTGTTTTTT	CASIPVGGSLRTGELFF
.	TRBV7-2	.	TRBJ2-7	TGTGCCAGCAGCCCTACTACGGGATACTCCTACGAGCAGTACTTC	CASSPTTGYSYEQYF
.	TRBV29-1	.	TRBJ2-2	TGCAGCGTTGAAGTGACAGCGAACACCGGGGAGCTGTTTTTT	CSVEVTANTGELFF
.	TRBV3-1/TRBV3-2	.	TRBJ1-2	TGTGCCAGCAGCCAAGTGAGTGATTGGTATGGCTACACCTTC	CASSQVSDWYGYTF
.	TRBV30	TRBD1	TRBJ1-2	TGTGCCTGGAGTGTATGGAGGGGGCGAGGCTATGGCTACACCTTC	CAWSVWRGRGYGYTF
.	TRBV29-1	TRBD1	TRBJ2-1	TGCAGCGCCGGGGGACAGGGAGGCAATGAGCAGTTCTTC	CSAGGQGGNEQFF
.	TRBV6-5	.	TRBJ2-7	TGTGCCAGCACCCCTGCGGGACGGAACTACGAGCAGTACTTC	CASTPAGRNYEQYF
.	TRBV7-9	.	TRBJ1-4	TGTGCCAGCAGCTTATATGAGGGAGGGGTAAAACTGTTTTTT	CASSLYEGGVKLFF
once	TRBV3-1/TRBV3-2	.	TRBJ2-1	TGTGCCAGCAGCCTCCCGGGTTTGGTAGGCACCTACAATGAGCAGTTCTTC	CASSLPGLVGTYNEQFF
.	TRBV5-1	TRBD1	TRBJ1-1	TGCGCCAGCAGCTTGAGCAGGGGGCAAGGGACTGAAGCTTTCTTT	CASSLSRGQGTEAFF
.	TRBV7-3	TRBD1	TRBJ2-3	TGTGCCAGCAGCCCCCAGACAGGGGGCACGAGAGATACGCAGTATTTT	CASSPQTGGTRDTQYF